The present entry profiles one T cell receptor (beta chain) with its context. This table comes from immunoSEQ multiplex PCR, and its TCRdb copy is limited to in-frame clones, with some not included. The sample consists of over 300,000 clones, about nine tenths of them appearing once. Participants, about 18 to 100 years old, spanned under 30 US areas. Assignment of participants to cohorts was predicated upon participant-reported clinical history. The record originates from a study of blood T cell repertoires in COVID-19. Overall study context: PBMCs, B-cell-depleted T cells, or T cells provided the cDNA or gDNA that made up the material.

This CDR3 is 15 amino acids long. Trimming took 5 bases from V and 5 from J, leaving 17 bases between them. Germline-derived CDR1 and CDR2 are SGHDT and YYEEEE. Sequenced material: PBMCs or T cells enriched from blood (not recorded which). The chain has TRBV5-6 and TRBJ2-1; the D gene is possibly TRBD2 (7 bases). The TCR originated in a woman between 18 and 29 years old who had recovered from COVID-19. DNA of the CDR3: TGTGCCAGCAGTATTGGGGGGGGGCCCCACAATGAGCAGTTCTTC. This translates into CASSIGGGPHNEQFF.